This passage covers 25 T cell receptor beta chains from one sample sequenced in a study of control samples from healthy donors and cancer patients. The protocol was immunoSEQ multiplex PCR, while the TCRdb copy is restricted to in-frame clones and leaves out a portion. The sample lists 45,000 to 60,000 clones, about four fifths seen once, with around 9.1% in the top ten. The sequenced sample consisted of blood. Receptors were obtained from a man between 65 and 80 years old in good health.

This clone occurred many times. The chain has TRBV6-1 and TRBJ1-5; D might be TRBD1 (5 bases). The V end was cut by 2 bases, the J end by 3 bases, with 11 bases between. The CDR3 runs 15 residues. The germline V gene encodes CDR1 MNHNS and CDR2 SASEGT. CDR3 region: CASSEIDRYNQPQHF. The DNA of the CDR3 is TGTGCCAGCAGTGAAATTGACAGATACAATCAGCCCCAGCATTTT.

V is TRBV5-1 and J is TRBJ1-1, with D tentatively TRBD1 (6 bases). Germline V gene lookup returns CDR1 SGHRS and CDR2 YFSETQ. Trimming removed 4 bases from V and 5 bases from J, with 24 bases in between. The CDR3 spans 17 residues. The CDR3 reads CASSPGGFDRWETEAFF. Here the CDR3 DNA reads TGCGCCAGCAGCCCCGGGGGCTTTGACCGCTGGGAAACTGAAGCTTTCTTT.

The chain uses TRBV9 and TRBJ2-7; D is possibly TRBD1 (5 bases). The CDR3 is made up of 13 amino acids. The V end lost 5 bases, the J end lost 1 base, and 10 bases lay between the germline ends. Germline CDR1 is SGDLS and CDR2 is YYNGEE. The CDR3 DNA is TGTGCCAGCAGTCCAGGGTTATCCTACGAGCAGTACTTC. Encoded protein: CASSPGLSYEQYF.

This sequence joins TRBV3-1 (or the pseudogene TRBV3-2) and TRBJ1-2; TRBD1 matches at 8 bases. Germline CDR1 is LGHDT and CDR2 is YNNKEL (reference sequence). This CDR3 region has 15 residues. V was pared by 5 bases and J by 2 bases, with 7 bases of the junction left unmatched. CDR3 amino acids: CASSNRDRTNYGYTF. The DNA for the CDR3 is TGTGCCAGCAGCAACCGGGACAGGACAAACTATGGCTACACCTTC.

The chain carries TRBV19 and TRBJ1-5, with D uncertain. V lost 9 bases and J lost 4, with 7 bases in between. This CDR3 has 11 residues. Germline-derived CDR1 and CDR2 are LNHDA and SQIVND (reference sequence). CDR3 region: CASGWNQPQHF. The DNA of the CDR3 is TGTGCCAGCGGTTGGAATCAGCCCCAGCATTTT.

The chain couples TRBV10-2 to TRBJ2-7; 13 bases align to TRBD2. Trimming took 7 bases from V and 6 from J; bases not matched to a gene: 6. Germline assignment: CDR1 WSHSY and CDR2 SAAADI. This CDR3 is 14 amino acids long. CDR3: CASTSLAGGREQYF. Written as DNA, the CDR3 is TGCGCCAGCACTTCACTAGCGGGGGGGCGCGAGCAGTACTTC.

The V and J genes are TRBV4-2 and TRBJ2-1; 10 nucleotides align to TRBD2. The CDR3 sequence is 16 residues long. V shed 3 bases, J shed 7 bases, and the junction held 9 bases outside the gene matches. CDR1 and CDR2 from the germline V gene are LGHNA and YNFKEQ. CDR3 in amino acids: CASSQRSGGEGNEQFF. The CDR3 DNA sequence: TGTGCCAGCAGCCAGAGAAGCGGGGGGGAGGGGAATGAGCAGTTCTTC.

This chain links TRBV6-1 with TRBJ2-7; TRBD1 matches 9 bases. The V gene end was trimmed by 2 bases and the J gene end by 2 bases; junction bases not matched to a gene: 4. Looked up from germline, CDR1 is MNHNS and CDR2 is SASEGT. The CDR3 loop spans 15 amino acids. CDR3 sequence: CASSEWGQGAYEQYF. The CDR3 region has the DNA TGTGCCAGCAGTGAATGGGGACAGGGTGCCTACGAGCAGTACTTC.

This clone occurred a few times. V gene TRBV19 combines with J gene TRBJ1-2; no reliable D call. V was clipped by 4 bases and J by 4 bases, with 13 bases between them. This CDR3 has 14 amino acids. Germline CDR1 and CDR2: LNHDA and SQIVND (reference sequence). CDR3 coding DNA: TGTGCCAGTAGTAAAAGGGATCCTCCCTATGGCTACACCTTC. Amino acid sequence: CASSKRDPPYGYTF.

Worth noting for this clone: A junction boundary mismatches the germline segment, possibly from a read error. The sample holds other DNA sequences that translate to the same CDR3. The rearrangement uses TRBV5-1 and TRBJ2-1; 9 positions match TRBD2. The CDR3 length is 16 residues. The germline CDR1 and CDR2 sequences are SGHRS and YFSETQ. The CDR3 DNA follows: TGCGCTAGCAGCTTACCGGGACTAGCAGCTCCCAATGAGCAGTTCTTC. Translation gives CASSLPGLAAPNEQFF. The variable domain in full, with the rest retrieved from reference TRBV5-1 and TRBJ2-1, is KAGVTQTPRYLIKTRGQQVTLSCSPISGHRSVSWYQQTPGQGLQFLFEYFSETQRNKGNFPGRFSGRQFSNSRSEMNVSTLELGDSALYLCASSLPGLAAPNEQFFGPGTRLTVL.

The chain couples TRBV30 to TRBJ2-1, with 7 bases lining up with TRBD2. This CDR3 contains 15 residues. Germline CDR1 is GTSNPN and CDR2 is SVGIG (reference sequence). Trimming at V came to 0 bases and at J to 8 bases, leaving 10 bases not matched to a gene. CDR3 sequence (DNA): TGTGCCTGGAGTGTGGGTGGCGGGAGCAGGGATGAGCAGTTCTTC. It yields the protein CAWSVGGGSRDEQFF.

The chain uses TRBV5-5 and TRBJ1-1; D remains ambiguous. The CDR3 is 13 amino acids. Germline V gene data show CDR1 as SGHKS and CDR2 as YYEKEE (reference sequence). V dropped 4 bases and J dropped 1 base, with 8 bases sitting between them. CDR3 in DNA: TGTGCCAGCAGCACTTTCGAGAACACTGAAGCTTTCTTT. Translation: CASSTFENTEAFF.

The chain joins TRBV5-1 to TRBJ2-2, with 11 bases fitting TRBD2. CDR1 is SGHRS, CDR2 YFSETQ, per germline. The V gene end was trimmed by 4 bases and the J gene end by 6 bases; junction bases not matched to a gene: 5. The CDR3 spans 15 residues. The DNA for the CDR3 is TGCGCCAGCAGCCAAGGACTAGCGGGTGCCGGGGAGCTGTTTTTT. This encodes CASSQGLAGAGELFF.

The chain recombines TRBV4-2 with TRBJ1-6; 7 nucleotides match TRBD1. Germline assignment: CDR1 LGHNA and CDR2 YNFKEQ. The CDR3 has 16 residues. Unmatched junction bases numbered 7, after V lost 5 bases and J lost 3 bases. Here the CDR3 reads CASSARQGRYNSPLHF. As DNA, the CDR3 is TGTGCCAGCAGCGCCCGACAGGGTCGCTATAATTCACCCCTCCACTTT.

The chain joins TRBV6-5 to TRBJ2-4; D is possibly TRBD2 (5 bases). V lost 5 bases, J lost 0 bases, and 14 bases lay in between. The CDR3 runs to 16 residues. The germline CDR1 and CDR2 sequences are MNHEY and SVGAGI. For the CDR3, the DNA is TGTGCCAGCAGTCACTTGGACTCCATAGCCAAAAACATTCAGTACTTC. Encoded protein: CASSHLDSIAKNIQYF.

This rearrangement joins TRBV15 to TRBJ2-1; D not certain. Trimming removed 0 bases from V and 8 bases from J, with 8 bases in between. Germline V gene sequence: CDR1 LNHNV, CDR2 YYDKDF (reference sequence). CDR3 length equals 13 residues. This CDR3 is CATSRDHGDEQFF. The CDR3 DNA follows: TGTGCCACCAGCAGAGATCATGGGGATGAGCAGTTCTTC.

The sample holds a few counts of this clone. The chain has TRBV5-6 and TRBJ1-5; D is ambiguous. This CDR3 comprises 14 residues. Trimming took off 1 base at V and 5 bases at J, with 10 bases between the two ends. The germline V gene encodes CDR1 SGHDT and CDR2 YYEEEE. As DNA, the CDR3 is TGTGCCAGCAGCTTGTCGGGCGGTGATCAGCCCCAGCATTTT. This sequence encodes CASSLSGGDQPQHF.

This chain links TRBV24-1 with TRBJ1-1; a weak D match, TRBD1 (6 bases). Trimming took off 7 bases at V and 3 bases at J, with 17 bases between the two ends. The germline CDR1 and CDR2 sequences are KGHDR and SFDVKD. The CDR3 totals 15 residues. CDR3 in amino acids: CATSPPWGGHTEAFF. CDR3 nucleotides: TGTGCCACCAGCCCACCGTGGGGGGGGCACACTGAAGCTTTCTTT.

This clone was observed once. The genes are TRBV28 and TRBJ2-5; 11 bases fit TRBD2. Trimming removed 5 bases from V and 5 bases from J; junction bases left unmatched: 7. Germline CDR1 is MDHEN and CDR2 is SYDVKM. The CDR3 has 15 residues. This CDR3 is CASSGTSGSVETQYF. CDR3 nucleotides: TGTGCCAGCAGTGGTACTAGCGGGAGTGTTGAGACCCAGTACTTC.

As to this clone: The junction and the germline gene differ at one end; a read error may be behind it. The gene calls are TRBV7-9 and TRBJ2-2, with 10 bases fitting TRBD2. Germline assignment: CDR1 SEHNR and CDR2 FQNEAQ (reference sequence). The CDR3 length is 17 residues. DNA for the CDR3: TGTGCCAGCAGCTTAGCGAACAGACTAGCGGGTCACCGGGGAGCTGTTTTT. Its protein product is CASSLANRLAGHRGAVF.

The chain combines TRBV7-2 with TRBJ1-3, with D possibly TRBD1 on 5 matching bases. V was trimmed by 5 bases and J by 4 bases, leaving 15 bases between them. CDR1 is SGHTA, CDR2 FQGNSA, per germline. The CDR3 runs to 15 residues. The CDR3 reads CASSPQGLHGNTIYF. The CDR3 DNA reads as TGTGCCAGCAGCCCTCAGGGTTTACACGGAAACACCATATATTTT.

This clone appeared a single time. The CDR3 region is CGYSGADTQYF. Written as DNA, the CDR3 is TGCGGATATAGCGGGGCAGATACGCAGTATTTT. The chain employs TRBV20-1 and TRBJ2-3; 8 bases match TRBD2. Germline V gene sequence: CDR1 DFQATT, CDR2 SNEGSKA (reference sequence). The CDR3 runs to 11 residues.

The gene calls are TRBV19 and TRBJ1-2, with 7 positions matching TRBD1. V lost 4 bases and J lost 6; bases outside the gene matches: 11. The CDR3 covers 15 residues. Germline CDR1 is LNHDA and CDR2 is SQIVND (reference sequence). The CDR3 DNA reads as TGTGCCAGTAGTAGGGGTCGAGGGGGCGGTAATGGCTACACCTTC. Encoded protein: CASSRGRGGGNGYTF. The variable domain in full, with the rest retrieved from reference TRBV19 and TRBJ1-2, is DGGITQSPKYLFRKEGQNVTLSCEQNLNHDAMYWYRQDPGQGLRLIYYSQIVNDFQKGDIAEGYSVSREKKESFPLTVTSAQKNPTAFYLCASSRGRGGGNGYTFGSGTRLTVV.

The CDR3 sequence is CATSSGQGRRSILFYTEAFF. The CDR3, as DNA: TGTGCCACCAGCAGCGGACAGGGCCGGCGATCCATCCTGTTTTACACTGAAGCTTTCTTT. The chain employs TRBV15 and TRBJ1-1; TRBD1 matches at 8 bases. The CDR3 spans 20 residues. The ends lost 3 bases at V and 3 bases at J; junction bases unmatched: 21. The V gene's germline CDR1 is LNHNV and CDR2 YYDKDF (reference sequence).

This chain uses TRBV9 with TRBJ1-6; D not resolved. Trimming pared 0 bases from V and 4 bases from J, leaving 5 bases between. Per the germline V gene, CDR1 is SGDLS and CDR2 is YYNGEE. The CDR3 consists of 14 residues. CDR3 bases: TGTGCCAGCAGCGTAGAACAGTATAATTCACCCCTCCACTTT. Protein product: CASSVEQYNSPLHF.